This T cell receptor (beta chain) appears in the sequencing data of a study of beta chain features in type 1 diabetes. Study context: There was similarity between patients and healthy donors in age, gender and cell yields.

Study conclusions and caveats: TCRB CDR3s were moderately but significantly shorter in Type 1 diabetes patients in all four CD4+ subsets.

Trimming removed 1 base at V and 8 bases at J, with 12 bases between. The germline gives CDR1 SGHAT, CDR2 FQDESV (reference sequence). This CDR3 has 14 amino acids. This clone came up a few times. Its antigen is not identified. Sequenced material consisted of expressed TCRB transcripts (all of the isolated RNA was reverse transcribed). Some clones are missing from TCRdb's copy, which holds only in-frame ones; the method was immunoSEQ multiplex PCR. In the table there are about 390,000 clones, over 8.5% of which are singletons. The authors obtained over 98% purity in all sorted populations. This sequence was found in a man aged 30 to 45 with type 1 diabetes. Sequencing was done on a sample of central memory CD4+ T cells from blood. The chain has TRBV11-1 and TRBJ2-4, with D tentatively TRBD1 (6 bases). CDR3 DNA: TGTGCCAGCAGCTTAGGGAGGACAGTGGACATTCAGTACTTC. Protein product: CASSLGRTVDIQYF.